The rows below give T cell receptor beta chains drawn from one sample of a study of blood T cell repertoires in COVID-19. The method was immunoSEQ multiplex PCR; TCRdb's version includes in-frame clones alone and lacks a portion of them. Of 200,000 or so clones listed, 85% are singletons. Specimen: peripheral blood. All receptors come from a man aged 55 to 69 with COVID-19, enrolled during active disease. CDR3s include the opening cysteine and the closing phenylalanine or tryptophan. The D gene is left open where the match is weak. Clone size, where shown, is once, few, many, or a class for clones that have expanded.

TRBJ1-4	-	-	TRBV5-1	CASSLGAGLNEKLFF	TGCGCCAGCAGCTTGGGGGCAGGGTTGAATGAAAAACTGTTTTTT
TRBJ1-4	-	-	TRBV5-1	CASSRTVNEKLFF	TGCGCCAGCAGTCGGACAGTTAATGAAAAACTGTTTTTT
TRBJ1-3	few	-	TRBV30	CAWSVIPEAIYF	TGTGCCTGGAGTGTAATTCCAGAGGCCATATATTTT
TRBJ1-3	few	-	TRBV9	CASSTPRAGAENTIYF	TGTGCCAGCAGCACTCCCCGGGCGGGGGCGGAAAACACCATATATTTT
TRBJ1-4	few	-	TRBV9	CASSVDGTETEKLFF	TGTGCCAGCAGCGTAGATGGGACTGAGACTGAAAAACTGTTTTTT
TRBJ1-2	once	TRBD1	TRBV6-2/TRBV6-3	CASSSRQGPIRGYTF	TGTGCCAGCAGTTCAAGACAGGGTCCCATTAGAGGCTACACCTTC
TRBJ2-7	-	-	TRBV20-1	CSATSGFEQYF	TGCAGTGCGACCTCAGGGTTCGAGCAGTACTTC
TRBJ2-1	-	TRBD2	TRBV7-6	CASSLAPRTSGRIYEQFF	TGTGCCAGCAGCTTAGCCCCCCGGACTAGCGGGAGAATCTATGAGCAGTTCTTC
TRBJ1-2	-	-	TRBV27	CASRARGGLDNGYTF	TGTGCCAGCAGGGCGAGGGGGGGACTTGATAATGGCTACACCTTC
TRBJ2-5	few	-	TRBV21-1	CASSPPDRGGETQYF	TGTGCCAGCAGCCCCCCGGACAGGGGGGGGGAGACCCAGTACTTC
TRBJ1-2	-	-	TRBV6-5	CASGIWTNDGYTF	TGTGCCAGCGGGATATGGACAAACGATGGCTACACCTTC
TRBJ1-2	-	-	TRBV10-3	CAISEFGGGYTF	TGTGCCATCAGTGAGTTCGGAGGAGGCTACACCTTC
TRBJ2-1	few	-	TRBV6-4	CASSVEGAGNEQFF	TGTGCCAGCAGTGTCGAGGGCGCCGGGAATGAGCAGTTCTTC
TRBJ1-6	-	-	TRBV13	CASSPLPDVTGSPLHF	TGTGCCAGCAGCCCGCTCCCGGACGTTACAGGATCACCCCTCCACTTT
TRBJ1-5	-	TRBD1	TRBV27	CASSLSFGQGPNQPQHF	TGTGCCAGCAGTTTATCTTTCGGACAGGGGCCCAATCAGCCCCAGCATTTT
TRBJ1-1	-	TRBD1	TRBV27	CASSFDRANTEAFF	TGTGCCAGCAGTTTCGACAGGGCGAACACTGAAGCTTTCTTT
TRBJ1-1	-	TRBD1	TRBV5-1	CASSLTGGITEAFF	TGCGCCAGCAGCCTGACAGGGGGAATCACTGAAGCTTTCTTT
TRBJ1-1	-	TRBD1	TRBV7-3	CASSPGTGLEAFF	TGTGCCAGCAGCCCCGGGACAGGACTGGAAGCTTTCTTT
TRBJ2-1	-	-	TRBV6-2/TRBV6-3	CASSYPNNEQFF	TGTGCCAGCAGTTACCCCAACAATGAGCAGTTCTTC
TRBJ2-3	once	-	TRBV10-1	CASSDASDVSDTQYF	TGCGCCAGCAGTGACGCTAGCGATGTTTCAGATACGCAGTATTTT
TRBJ1-4	-	-	TRBV6-2/TRBV6-3	CASSHVRGINEKLFF	TGTGCCAGCAGTCACGTGAGAGGAATTAATGAAAAACTGTTTTTT
TRBJ1-5	-	-	TRBV4-2	CASSQGLGRGEVQPQHF	TGTGCCAGCAGCCAAGGATTAGGCAGGGGAGAGGTTCAGCCCCAGCATTTT
TRBJ1-2	-	-	TRBV5-6	CASSLGRGGYGYTF	TGTGCCAGCAGCTTGGGCAGGGGTGGCTATGGCTACACCTTC
TRBJ1-2	-	-	TRBV6-5	CASRKGQYYGYTF	TGTGCCAGCAGGAAAGGACAGTACTATGGCTACACCTTC
TRBJ1-1	-	-	TRBV18	CASSVPGKQNTEAFF	TGTGCCAGCTCAGTTCCGGGAAAACAGAACACTGAAGCTTTCTTT
TRBJ1-5	-	-	TRBV27	CASSLDRKNQPQHF	TGTGCCAGCAGTTTGGACAGAAAAAATCAGCCCCAGCATTTT
TRBJ1-2	-	-	TRBV7-2	CASSSGHANYGYTF	TGTGCCAGCAGCTCCGGACACGCTAACTATGGCTACACCTTC
TRBJ1-5	-	-	TRBV15	CATSREGGLGQHF	TGTGCCACCAGCAGAGAGGGAGGGTTGGGCCAGCATTTT
TRBJ2-1	-	-	TRBV18	CASSPLVTGYNEQFF	TGTGCCAGCTCACCACTCGTTACCGGTTACAATGAGCAGTTCTTC
TRBJ1-5	-	-	TRBV2	CASSLRQYNQPQHF	TGTGCCAGCAGTTTGAGACAGTACAATCAGCCCCAGCATTTT
TRBJ1-1	-	-	TRBV2	CASSREEDTEAFF	TGTGCCAGCAGTAGGGAGGAGGACACTGAAGCTTTCTTT
TRBJ2-5	-	TRBD1	TRBV28	CASSLGTGRETQYF	TGTGCCAGCAGTCTGGGGACAGGGAGGGAGACCCAGTACTTC
TRBJ1-3	-	-	TRBV4-3	CASSQAPSARGNTIYF	TGCGCCAGCAGCCAAGCACCAAGCGCGAGGGGAAACACCATATATTTT
TRBJ1-6	-	TRBD1	TRBV5-6	CASSFTGTVNSPLHF	TGTGCCAGCAGCTTCACCGGGACAGTTAATTCACCCCTCCACTTT
TRBJ1-6	-	-	TRBV19	CASSIGWSTSPLHF	TGTGCCAGTAGTATCGGGTGGTCAACTTCACCCCTCCACTTT
TRBJ1-1	-	-	TRBV19	CASSIGANTEAFF	TGTGCCAGTAGTATAGGGGCGAACACTGAAGCTTTCTTT
TRBJ1-2	-	-	TRBV18	CASSRSEGHGYTF	TGTGCCAGCTCACGTTCGGAGGGGCATGGCTACACCTTC
TRBJ2-7	-	TRBD1	TRBV7-2	CASTLTGSIYEQYF	TGTGCCAGCACCCTGACAGGGAGTATCTACGAGCAGTACTTC
TRBJ1-5	-	-	TRBV11-2	CASSLDRAAQPQHF	TGTGCCAGCAGCTTAGACAGGGCGGCTCAGCCCCAGCATTTT
TRBJ1-1	-	-	TRBV28	CASGNTEAFF	TGTGCCAGCGGCAACACTGAAGCTTTCTTT
TRBJ2-7	-	TRBD1	TRBV28	CASSSPGQQGEQYF	TGTGCCAGCAGTTCCCCGGGACAGCAGGGCGAGCAGTACTTC
TRBJ1-2	few	-	TRBV28	CASSLTRYGYTF	TGTGCCAGCAGCCTGACTCGGTATGGCTACACCTTC
TRBJ2-7	-	TRBD2	TRBV28	CASSLAGGAGEQYF	TGTGCCAGCAGCCTGGCGGGGGGGGCGGGAGAGCAGTACTTC
TRBJ2-7	-	-	TRBV27	CASSLSRDPSYEQYF	TGTGCCAGCAGTTTATCGCGAGATCCTTCCTACGAGCAGTACTTC
TRBJ2-7	-	TRBD1	TRBV15	CATSRHQGQGEQYF	TGTGCCACCAGCAGACACCAGGGACAGGGCGAGCAGTACTTC
TRBJ1-1	-	TRBD1	TRBV19	CASNVGGTNTEAFF	TGTGCCAGTAACGTAGGGGGCACCAACACTGAAGCTTTCTTT
TRBJ2-7	-	-	TRBV6-1	CASSEQYSSYEQYF	TGTGCCAGCAGTGAACAGTATTCTTCCTACGAGCAGTACTTC
TRBJ1-1	few	-	TRBV6-1	CASSEVPLGAFF	TGTGCCAGCAGTGAAGTACCCCTCGGAGCTTTCTTT
TRBJ1-1	-	-	TRBV5-1	CASSFGTWEGTEAFF	TGCGCCAGCAGCTTCGGAACTTGGGAGGGCACTGAAGCTTTCTTT